The entry that follows covers one TCR beta chain sequence. These data come from a study of blood T cell repertoires in COVID-19. Germline loops: CDR1 SGHRS, CDR2 YFSETQ. The CDR3 sequence is 14 residues long. Unmatched junction bases numbered 10, after V lost 6 bases and J lost 6 bases. Per the study methods: How many nucleated cells were present was estimated from reference gene primer amplification. Repertoires were generated with immunoSEQ multiplex PCR, while TCRdb's copy carries only in-frame clones and drops some. Clonal size and the V and J genes are those of that table, whereas D and trimming came from the DNA. The table has about 5,000 clones, around 88% seen once; the top ten hold around 42%.

V usage is TRBV5-1 and J usage is TRBJ2-7; TRBD1 aligns across 9 bases. Specimen: peripheral blood. The sequence was collected from a man between 65 and 80 years old with COVID-19, enrolled during active disease. The CDR3 reads CASTRDREGGEQYF. CDR3 sequence (DNA): TGCGCCAGCACCCGGGACAGGGAGGGGGGCGAGCAGTACTTC.